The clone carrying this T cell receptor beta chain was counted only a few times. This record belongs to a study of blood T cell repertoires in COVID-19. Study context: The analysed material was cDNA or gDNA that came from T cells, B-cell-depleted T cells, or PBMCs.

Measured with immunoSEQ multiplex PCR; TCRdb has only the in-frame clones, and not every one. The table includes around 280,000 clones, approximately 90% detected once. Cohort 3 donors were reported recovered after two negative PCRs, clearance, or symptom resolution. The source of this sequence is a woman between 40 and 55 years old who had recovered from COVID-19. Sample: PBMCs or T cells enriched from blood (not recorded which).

CDR3 residues: CATRLGGGNTEAFF. CDR3 DNA sequence: TGTGCCACCAGGCTCGGGGGGGGGAACACTGAAGCTTTCTTT. The chain is built from TRBV24-1 and TRBJ1-1, with a possible D match to TRBD1 (5 bases). The germline V and J ends were trimmed by 7 bases and 1 base, with 12 bases remaining between them. The CDR3 length is 14 residues. The germline V gene has CDR1 KGHDR and CDR2 SFDVKD.